This T cell receptor (beta chain) was observed in a study of CD4 T cells in relation to SARS-CoV-2 and coronaviruses. Study-level information: TCR beta CDR3s were sequenced after approximately ten-day antigen culture of PBMCs.

Germline V gene sequence: CDR1 LNHDA, CDR2 SQIVND (reference sequence). The CDR3 totals 13 residues. The unexposed donors gave CD4+ T cells in about 2011-2018, prior to COVID-19. The cells were cultured for about 10 days before CD4+ T cells were isolated. As cell numbers allowed, unexposed-donor CD4+ T cells faced SARS-CoV-2 S/N and four cold-coronavirus spikes. Turning to this clone: Its specificity is unknown. Germline is not matched at one junction end, which may reflect a read error.

Only in-frame clones appear in the TCRdb table, and some are missing; sequencing was by immunoSEQ multiplex PCR. The table records 18,000 or so clones, roughly 77% of them present only once. The receptor was derived from a human donor in good health. Sequencing was done on a sample of CD4+ T cells from PBMCs, cultured in vitro. The chain carries TRBV19 and TRBJ2-1, with D hard to call. The CDR3 here is CASSRAAGNEQFF. In DNA form, the CDR3 reads TGTGCCAGCAGTAGGGCTGCCGGGAATGAGCAGTTCTTC.